This T cell receptor (beta chain) was obtained from a study of blood T cell repertoires in COVID-19. Whole-study context: The United States, Italy and Spain were the sources of the acute and convalescent COVID-19 samples. The cDNA or gDNA used as material had been derived from T cells, B-cell-depleted T cells, or PBMCs.

Germline CDR1 reads GTSNPN; CDR2 reads SVGIG (reference sequence). This CDR3 is built from 13 residues. V lost 0 bases, J lost 3 bases, and 2 bases stayed unmatched. In the authors' workflow: For nucleated cells, counts were estimated from reference gene primer amplification. The assay was immunoSEQ multiplex PCR, and TCRdb's table has in-frame clones only and misses some. From that table come the V and J calls and clone size; the DNA was used to work out D and trimming. Of fewer than 250,000 clones listed, approximately 84% are singletons. The sample holds one count of this clone. This clonotype was obtained from a woman between 50 and 59 years old with active or convalescent COVID-19. The gene calls are TRBV30 and TRBJ2-7; TRBD2 matches 7 bases. Sequenced: peripheral blood. CDR3 sequence reads: CAWSVLANYEQYF. CDR3 DNA: TGTGCCTGGAGTGTACTAGCGAACTACGAGCAGTACTTC.